This entry lists 6 T cell receptor beta chains sequenced from one sample in a study of T-cell reconstitution after alpha-beta-depleted transplantation in children. Preparing the TCRbeta library involved the use of unique molecular identifiers. From the PCR reads, TCRdb called clonotypes with MiXCR, one entry per CDR3 protein. The sample shows a few hundred thousand distinct CDR3 sequences, roughly 25% of them seen only once. Material: PBMCs, obtained before TCRalphabeta/CD19-depleted stem cell transplant. These receptors were obtained from a girl aged 2 to 9 with Fanconi anemia, due to receive a stem cell transplant.

V is TRBV25-1 and J is TRBJ2-3, with D uncertain. V gave up 3 bases and J gave up 8 bases, with 24 bases separating them. Germline V gives CDR1 MGHDK, CDR2 SYGVNS. The CDR3 totals 17 residues. In nucleotides, the CDR3 is TGTGCCAGCAGTGACCCTCGTTGGAATCGCGAATCGGGTACGCAGTATTTT. This codes for CASSDPRWNRESGTQYF.

This clonotype has ten or more counts. Sequence at one end of the junction differs from germline and may be a read error. This chain connects TRBV12-3 or TRBV12-4 to TRBJ2-4; 9 bases are a match to TRBD1. This CDR3 spans 13 amino acids. CDR3 DNA: TGTGCCAGCAGTTTAAAGAGTGGGGGACAGGGTCGTTTC. Its protein is CASSLKSGGQGRF.

V is TRBV7-6 and J is TRBJ2-7; D is unresolved. The germline gives CDR1 SGHVS, CDR2 FNYEAQ. V was clipped by 1 base and J by 2 bases, with 15 bases between them. This CDR3 has 16 residues. The CDR3 nucleotides are TGTGCCAGCAGCTTAGATCATCGGGCCTACGCCTACGAGCAGTACTTC. This translates into CASSLDHRAYAYEQYF.

This clonotype was seen only a few times. The chain uses TRBV5-1 and TRBJ1-1; possibly TRBD1 for D (5 bases). The CDR3 spans 15 residues. Germline loops: CDR1 SGHRS, CDR2 YFSETQ. V was cut by 1 base and J by 6 bases, with 16 bases left in between. CDR3 sequence (DNA): TGCGCCAGCAGCTTGAAGGGGTTAATGGTGCCTGAAGCTTTCTTT. Protein product: CASSLKGLMVPEAFF. The full variable domain, its missing parts supplied by reference TRBV5-1 and TRBJ1-1, is KAGVTQTPRYLIKTRGQQVTLSCSPISGHRSVSWYQQTPGQGLQFLFEYFSETQRNKGNFPGRFSGRQFSNSRSEMNVSTLELGDSALYLCASSLKGLMVPEAFFGQGTRLTVV.

The rearrangement uses TRBV5-1 and TRBJ2-5; no definite D call. Germline V gene sequence: CDR1 SGHRS, CDR2 YFSETQ. Trimming shortened V by 7 bases and J by 3 bases, and 22 bases separated the two germline ends. This CDR3 region has 16 residues. CDR3 in amino acids: CASSGGPERREETQYF. The CDR3 DNA follows: TGCGCCAGCTCTGGTGGACCTGAGCGAAGGGAAGAGACCCAGTACTTC. The variable domain in full, completed from reference TRBV5-1 and TRBJ2-5, reads KAGVTQTPRYLIKTRGQQVTLSCSPISGHRSVSWYQQTPGQGLQFLFEYFSETQRNKGNFPGRFSGRQFSNSRSEMNVSTLELGDSALYLCASSGGPERREETQYFGPGTRLLVL.

V and J are TRBV29-1 and TRBJ2-7; D not certain. Per the germline V gene, CDR1 is SQVTM and CDR2 is ANQGSEA. There are 13 residues in the CDR3. With 3 bases removed from V and 0 bases from J, the gap between germline ends came to 9 bases. This CDR3 is CSVDSDNSYEQYF. The CDR3, as DNA: TGCAGCGTTGACTCCGACAACTCCTACGAGCAGTACTTC.